The source of this T cell receptor (beta chain) is a study of blood T cell repertoires in COVID-19. The wider study: Both acute and convalescent COVID-19 samples were obtained from the United States, Italy and Spain.

The germline V gene has CDR1 SGHTA and CDR2 FQGNSA. Trimming cost V 1 base and J 9 bases, with 13 bases left between them. The CDR3 length is 14 residues. Authors' analysis steps: Quantification of nucleated cells was approximated via reference gene primer amplification. Profiled with immunoSEQ multiplex PCR; TCRdb holds only in-frame clones, not every one. D and trimming come from the DNA, and the V and J calls and clone size come from that table. This table has 250,000 or so clones, approximately 90% appearing once. The chain couples TRBV7-2 to TRBJ2-1; D is uncertain. The sequencing sample was made of peripheral blood. This sequence originates from a woman aged 25 to 45 with active or convalescent COVID-19. The CDR3 DNA is TGTGCCAGCAGCTTAGTTGGCTCATCCCGTGAGCAGTTCTTC. Amino acid sequence: CASSLVGSSREQFF. Supplemented by reference TRBV7-2 and TRBJ2-1, the full variable domain reads GAGVSQSPSNKVTEKGKDVELRCDPISGHTALYWYRQSLGQGLEFLIYFQGNSAPDKSGLPSDRFSAERTGGSVSTLTIQRTQQEDSAVYLCASSLVGSSREQFFGPGTRLTVL.